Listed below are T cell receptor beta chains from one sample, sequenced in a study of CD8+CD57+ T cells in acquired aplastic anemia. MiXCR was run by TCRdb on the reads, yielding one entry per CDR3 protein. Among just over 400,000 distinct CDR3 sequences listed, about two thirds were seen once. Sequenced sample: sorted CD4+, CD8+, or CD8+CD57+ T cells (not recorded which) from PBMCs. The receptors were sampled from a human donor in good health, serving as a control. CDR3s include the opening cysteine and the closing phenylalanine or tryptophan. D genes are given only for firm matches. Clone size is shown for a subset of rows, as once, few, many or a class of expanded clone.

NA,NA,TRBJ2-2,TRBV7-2,TGCGCCAGCAGCTTGGGTCCGCGGGTCCAGGCCTTCGGGCTGTTTTTT,CASSLGPRVQAFGLFF
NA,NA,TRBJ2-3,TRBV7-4,TGTGCCAGCAGCGTAAGAGGGGGAAGCACAGATTCGCAGTATTTT,CASSVRGGSTDSQYF
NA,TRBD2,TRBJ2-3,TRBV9,TGTGCCAGCAGCCTGGGTAGGGGAGGGACCACTGAAGAGTATTTT,CASSLGRGGTTEEYF
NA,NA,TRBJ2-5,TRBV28,TGTGCCAGCGAACAGGGCCAAGAGACCCAGTACTTC,CASEQGQETQYF
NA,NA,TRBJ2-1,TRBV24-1,TGTGCCACGGGACCACGAAACGACGAGCAGTTCTTC,CATGPRNDEQFF
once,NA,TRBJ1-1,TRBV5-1,TGCGCCAGCCGCCTGGGGGGGGCCACTGAAGCTTTCTTT,CASRLGGATEAFF
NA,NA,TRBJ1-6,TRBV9,TGTGCCAGCAGCTTCGGAGGGAATTTCCCCCTCCACTTT,CASSFGGNFPLHF
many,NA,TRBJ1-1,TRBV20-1,TGCAGTGCTAGCTTTGGACAGTTGAACACTGAAGCTTTCTTT,CSASFGQLNTEAFF
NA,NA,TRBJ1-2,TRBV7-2,TGTGCCAGCAGCCTCCGAGAGGCAAACTATCTGAACACCTTC,CASSLREANYLNTF
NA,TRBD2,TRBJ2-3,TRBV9,TGTGCCAGCAGCGTAGGGCTAGCGGGGGGCACAGCGAAGTATTTT,CASSVGLAGGTAKYF
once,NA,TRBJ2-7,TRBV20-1,TGCAGTGCCTACGACCGCCACTCTGGAAAGCAGTACTTC,CSAYDRHSGKQYF
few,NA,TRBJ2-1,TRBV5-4,TGTGCCAGCAGCACTTCCTTCGGGGGGCAGAGTGAGCAGTTCTTC,CASSTSFGGQSEQFF
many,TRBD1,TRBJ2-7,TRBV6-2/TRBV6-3,TGTGCCAGCAGTTACCTTGGACAGGTCTACGAGCAGTACTTC,CASSYLGQVYEQYF
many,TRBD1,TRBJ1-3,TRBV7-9,TGTGCCAGCAGCCCCTTTAGGACAGGCGGAAACACCATATATTTT,CASSPFRTGGNTIYF
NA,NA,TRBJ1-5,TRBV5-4,TGTGCCAGCAGCCGGACCCTCGATGGCAATCAGCCCCAGCATTTT,CASSRTLDGNQPQHF
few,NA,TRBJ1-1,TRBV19,TGTGCCAGTGGTATGGACGGGCAGAGCACTGAAGCTTTCTTT,CASGMDGQSTEAFF
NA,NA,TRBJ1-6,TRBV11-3,TGTGCCAGCAGCCTAGTCTTTGGCAATTCACCCCTCCACTTT,CASSLVFGNSPLHF
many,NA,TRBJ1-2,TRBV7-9,TGTGCCAGCAGCCCTCAAGGATCATACGGCTACACCTTC,CASSPQGSYGYTF
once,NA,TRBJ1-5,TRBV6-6,TGTGCCAGCAGAGGTTACGGACCGAATAGCAATCAGCCCCAGCATTTT,CASRGYGPNSNQPQHF
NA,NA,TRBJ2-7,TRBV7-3,TGTGCCAGCAGCTTTGGGGGGAGAAGCTACGGGGACAACTTC,CASSFGGRSYGDNF
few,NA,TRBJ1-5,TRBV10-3,TGTGCCATCAGTGCACTAGCGGAAAACACAGATACGCATTTT,CAISALAENTDTHF
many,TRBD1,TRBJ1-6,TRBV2,TGTGCCAGCAGGACGCAACAGGGGCGATGGGCACCCCTCCACTTT,CASRTQQGRWAPLHF
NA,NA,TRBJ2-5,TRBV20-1,TGCAGTGCTAGAGAACAGGGCAGAAAAGAGACCCAGTACTTC,CSAREQGRKETQYF
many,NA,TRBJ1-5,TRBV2,TGTGCCAGCAGTGAACGGGCCGCCAATCAGCCCCAGCATTTT,CASSERAANQPQHF
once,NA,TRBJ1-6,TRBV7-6,TGCGCCAGCAGCTTCCGGCCGGAGGGGGATTCACCCCTCCACTTT,CASSFRPEGDSPLHF
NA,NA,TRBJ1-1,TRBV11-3,TGTGCCAGCTCCCAAAAGGCGGTGGAAGCTTTCTTT,CASSQKAVEAFF
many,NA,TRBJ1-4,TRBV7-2,TGTGCCAGCAGCTTAGGGGGAGGAGAGGGGGAAAAACTGTTTTTT,CASSLGGGEGEKLFF
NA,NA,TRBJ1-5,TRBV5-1,TGCGCCAGCAGCTTGGAAGGGACTGGAAATCAGCCCCAGCATTTT,CASSLEGTGNQPQHF
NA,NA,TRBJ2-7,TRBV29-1,TGCAGCGTTGGATCCGGGGCCATCTACGAGCAGTACTTC,CSVGSGAIYEQYF
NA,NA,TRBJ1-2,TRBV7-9,TGTGCCAGCAGCCAAGTACGTAACTATGTCTACACCTTC,CASSQVRNYVYTF
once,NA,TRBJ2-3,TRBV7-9,TGTGCCAGCAGCTCCTCCCGGAGTAGCTCGACAGATACGCAGTATTTT,CASSSSRSSSTDTQYF
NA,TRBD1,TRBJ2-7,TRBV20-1,TGCAGTGCCTGCCCTCCAACAGGGGAGTGGTGGGAGCAGTACTTC,CSACPPTGEWWEQYF
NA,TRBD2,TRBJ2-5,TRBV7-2,TGTGCCAGGGGCGGGGGGACCGGAGAGACCCAGTACTTC,CARGGGTGETQYF
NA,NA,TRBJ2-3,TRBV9,TGTGCCAGCGCGGCGGGGGCCCGAAGAGCAGATACGCAGTATTTT,CASAAGARRADTQYF
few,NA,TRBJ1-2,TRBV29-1,TGCAGCGTTGATTCACCTGATAACTATGGCTACACCTTC,CSVDSPDNYGYTF
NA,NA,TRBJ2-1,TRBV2,NA,CASSELLAGGQNEQFFF
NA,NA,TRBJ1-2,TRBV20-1,TGCAGTGCTGGGAGGGGGGGGGGGGACTATGGCTACACCTTC,CSAGRGGGDYGYTF
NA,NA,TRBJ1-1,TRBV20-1,TGCAGTGCCCCCCCATCAGGTAGCACAGAAGCTTTCTTT,CSAPPSGSTEAFF
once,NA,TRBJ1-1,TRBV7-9,TGTGCCAGCAGGGAAGTTCCGAACACTGAAGCTTTCTTT,CASREVPNTEAFF
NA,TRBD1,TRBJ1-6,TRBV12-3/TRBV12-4,TGTGCCAGCAGTTTGGATGGGACAGGGAGTTTT,CASSLDGTGSF
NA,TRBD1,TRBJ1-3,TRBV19,TGTGCCAGTAGTGATACAGGGGCTGGAAACACCATATATTTT,CASSDTGAGNTIYF
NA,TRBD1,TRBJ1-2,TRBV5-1,TGCGCCAGCAGCTTGGAGGGACAGGGGGCCGCTGGCTACACCTTC,CASSLEGQGAAGYTF
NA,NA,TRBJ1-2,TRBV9,TGTGCCAGCAGCGTAGGTGGAGGCTTGGATGGCTACACCTTC,CASSVGGGLDGYTF
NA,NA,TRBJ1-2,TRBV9,NA,CASSAGQPRTSGPF
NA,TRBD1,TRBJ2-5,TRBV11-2,TGTGCCAGCAGCTCAGGGGGATATATCCAAGAGACCCAGTACTTC,CASSSGGYIQETQYF
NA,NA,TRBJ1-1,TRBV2,TGTGCCAGCAGTTTAGCTCCGGGCGCAAGTGCCACTGAAGCTTTCTTT,CASSLAPGASATEAFF
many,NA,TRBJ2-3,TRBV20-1,TGCAGTGCGGGCTCCCCCACAGATGCGCAGTATTTT,CSAGSPTDAQYF
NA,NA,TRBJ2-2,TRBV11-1,TGTGTCAGCAGCTCAGACTATTACCGGGACGGTGACACCGGGGAGCTGTTTTTT,CVSSSDYYRDGDTGELFF
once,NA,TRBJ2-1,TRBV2,TGTGCCAGCAGTGTGGGGGGCGGCGGTGAGCAGTTCTTC,CASSVGGGGEQFF
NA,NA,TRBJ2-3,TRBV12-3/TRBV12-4,TGTGCCAGCAGTTTACGAGAGGGCACAGATACGCAGTATTTT,CASSLREGTDTQYF
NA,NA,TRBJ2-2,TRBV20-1,TGCAGTGCCAGCGCCGGGAGCACCGGGGAGCTGTTTTTT,CSASAGSTGELFF
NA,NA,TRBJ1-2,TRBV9,TGTGCCAGCAGCGAGTCGGGACTCGACTACGACAAGTTC,CASSESGLDYDKF
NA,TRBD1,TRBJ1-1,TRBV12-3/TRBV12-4,TGTGCCAGCAGTTTGGGACAGGGAACACCAAACACTGAAGCTTTCTTT,CASSLGQGTPNTEAFF
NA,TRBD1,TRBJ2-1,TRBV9,TGTGCCAGCAGCGTATTCAGGGGGGAGCAGTTCTTC,CASSVFRGEQFF
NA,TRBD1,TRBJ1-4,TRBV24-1,TGTGCCACCAGTGATCCTCAGGGGGCGGTTGAAAAACTGTTTTTT,CATSDPQGAVEKLFF